These T cell receptor beta chains were read from a single sample in a study of OX40 agonist ivuxolimab in advanced cancers. The protocol was immunoSEQ multiplex PCR, while the TCRdb copy is restricted to in-frame clones and leaves out a portion. The sample has nearly 80,000 clones, around 94% seen once; the top ten hold over 9%. The input for sequencing was CD4+ or CD8+ T cells sorted from blood, taken in a trial of the OX40 agonist ivuxolimab. All receptors come from an adult with an advanced solid tumor such as melanoma, head and neck, liver or kidney cancer. Each CDR3 is given with its conserved first and last residue. The order of the fields is D gene, V gene, J gene, clone size, CDR3 protein, CDR3 DNA. A D gene is named only where the DNA matches it firmly. Rows give clone size only sometimes, using once, few, many, or a class for an expanded clone.

d_gene: .; v_gene: TRBV4-3; j_gene: TRBJ2-1; abundance: .; CDR3aa: CASSQGSGEQFF; CDR3nt: TGCGCCAGCAGCCAAGGGTCGGGTGAGCAGTTCTTC
d_gene: TRBD1; v_gene: TRBV6-1; j_gene: TRBJ2-1; abundance: .; CDR3aa: CASSAWDREIEQFF; CDR3nt: TGTGCCAGCAGTGCCTGGGACAGGGAAATTGAGCAGTTCTTC
d_gene: .; v_gene: TRBV11-2; j_gene: TRBJ2-7; abundance: .; CDR3aa: CASSQVGHLYEQYF; CDR3nt: TGTGCCAGCAGCCAAGTGGGACACCTCTACGAGCAGTACTTC
d_gene: .; v_gene: TRBV7-9; j_gene: TRBJ2-7; abundance: .; CDR3aa: CASSSGIYEQYF; CDR3nt: TGTGCCAGCAGCTCGGGGATTTACGAGCAGTACTTC
d_gene: TRBD1; v_gene: TRBV7-9; j_gene: TRBJ2-6; abundance: .; CDR3aa: CASSSHADRRWGANVLTF; CDR3nt: TGTGCCAGCAGTTCCCACGCGGACAGGCGTTGGGGGGCCAACGTCCTGACTTTC
d_gene: TRBD2; v_gene: TRBV2; j_gene: TRBJ2-1; abundance: .; CDR3aa: CASSSGLAGSYNEQFF; CDR3nt: TGTGCCAGCAGTTCGGGACTAGCGGGATCCTACAATGAGCAGTTCTTC
d_gene: TRBD2; v_gene: TRBV19; j_gene: TRBJ2-7; abundance: .; CDR3aa: CASSASASGSYEQYF; CDR3nt: TGTGCCAGTAGTGCAAGTGCTAGCGGGTCCTACGAGCAGTACTTC
d_gene: .; v_gene: TRBV27; j_gene: TRBJ2-7; abundance: .; CDR3aa: CASSPRGGFRDEQYF; CDR3nt: TGTGCCAGCAGTCCAAGGGGAGGTTTTAGGGACGAGCAGTACTTC
d_gene: .; v_gene: TRBV27; j_gene: TRBJ2-5; abundance: .; CDR3aa: CASRGDGRKETQYF; CDR3nt: TGTGCCAGCCGCGGGGACGGAAGAAAAGAGACCCAGTACTTC
d_gene: .; v_gene: TRBV6-6; j_gene: TRBJ1-1; abundance: .; CDR3aa: CASIPPGQNTEAFF; CDR3nt: TGTGCCAGCATCCCTCCCGGACAGAACACTGAAGCTTTCTTT
d_gene: TRBD2; v_gene: TRBV19; j_gene: TRBJ2-7; abundance: .; CDR3aa: CASSATDYSGLNSHEQYF; CDR3nt: TGTGCCAGTAGTGCGACGGACTATAGCGGGCTTAATTCGCACGAGCAGTACTTC
d_gene: .; v_gene: TRBV27; j_gene: TRBJ2-3; abundance: .; CDR3aa: CASSLSHGGDTQYF; CDR3nt: TGTGCCAGCAGTTTATCGCACGGCGGGGATACGCAGTATTTT
d_gene: .; v_gene: TRBV19; j_gene: TRBJ1-4; abundance: .; CDR3aa: CASSVQGTNEKLFF; CDR3nt: TGTGCCAGTAGTGTCCAGGGGACTAATGAAAAACTGTTTTTT
d_gene: .; v_gene: TRBV19; j_gene: TRBJ2-4; abundance: .; CDR3aa: CATETATKNIQYF; CDR3nt: TGTGCCACCGAGACCGCAACGAAAAACATTCAGTACTTC
d_gene: .; v_gene: TRBV7-8; j_gene: TRBJ2-1; abundance: .; CDR3aa: CASSLYGNEQFF; CDR3nt: TGTGCCAGCAGCTTATACGGGAATGAGCAGTTCTTC
d_gene: .; v_gene: TRBV5-4; j_gene: TRBJ1-2; abundance: .; CDR3aa: CASSFVEGLGGYTF; CDR3nt: TGTGCCAGCAGCTTTGTCGAGGGTCTAGGAGGCTACACCTTC
d_gene: TRBD2; v_gene: TRBV28; j_gene: TRBJ2-3; abundance: .; CDR3aa: CASIEREGQDTQYF; CDR3nt: TGTGCCAGCATTGAGCGGGAGGGCCAGGACACGCAGTATTTT
d_gene: .; v_gene: TRBV11-1; j_gene: TRBJ2-7; abundance: .; CDR3aa: CASSQTGDSYEQYF; CDR3nt: TGTGCCAGCAGTCAGACAGGAGATTCCTACGAGCAGTACTTC
d_gene: .; v_gene: TRBV6-1; j_gene: TRBJ1-1; abundance: .; CDR3aa: CASSDGFRVNTEAFF; CDR3nt: TGTGCCAGCAGTGATGGTTTCAGGGTAAACACTGAAGCTTTCTTT
d_gene: .; v_gene: TRBV4-1; j_gene: TRBJ2-7; abundance: .; CDR3aa: CASSQDFRTASSYEQYF; CDR3nt: TGCGCCAGCAGCCAAGATTTTAGGACAGCTTCCTCCTACGAGCAGTACTTC
d_gene: .; v_gene: TRBV5-6; j_gene: TRBJ2-7; abundance: .; CDR3aa: CASSTGTGSYEQYF; CDR3nt: TGTGCCAGCAGCACCGGGACGGGATCCTACGAGCAGTACTTC
d_gene: .; v_gene: TRBV28; j_gene: TRBJ1-2; abundance: .; CDR3aa: CASSLELGAAIVKGGYTF; CDR3nt: TGTGCCAGCAGTTTAGAGTTGGGGGCGGCAATAGTGAAGGGTGGCTACACCTTC
d_gene: TRBD1; v_gene: TRBV11-2; j_gene: TRBJ1-2; abundance: once; CDR3aa: CASSLPTQGYGYTF; CDR3nt: TGTGCCAGCAGCTTGCCAACACAGGGGTATGGCTACACCTTC
d_gene: TRBD2; v_gene: TRBV7-2; j_gene: TRBJ2-7; abundance: .; CDR3aa: CASSSVEVREGSYEQYF; CDR3nt: TGTGCCAGCAGCTCCGTGGAGGTGCGGGAGGGCTCCTACGAGCAGTACTTC
d_gene: .; v_gene: TRBV19; j_gene: TRBJ1-1; abundance: once; CDR3aa: CASRYSENTEAFF; CDR3nt: TGTGCCAGTAGATACAGTGAGAACACTGAAGCTTTCTTT
d_gene: .; v_gene: TRBV9; j_gene: TRBJ2-3; abundance: .; CDR3aa: CASSGGPDTQYF; CDR3nt: TGTGCCAGCAGCGGAGGCCCTGATACGCAGTATTTT
d_gene: .; v_gene: TRBV5-4; j_gene: TRBJ1-1; abundance: .; CDR3aa: CASSPRGSGTEAFF; CDR3nt: TGTGCCAGCAGCCCGCGAGGGTCTGGCACTGAAGCTTTCTTT
d_gene: TRBD2; v_gene: TRBV5-1; j_gene: TRBJ2-1; abundance: .; CDR3aa: CASSLELAVDNEQFF; CDR3nt: TGCGCCAGCAGCTTGGAACTAGCGGTCGACAATGAGCAGTTCTTC
d_gene: .; v_gene: TRBV5-5; j_gene: TRBJ2-3; abundance: .; CDR3aa: CASSLTTSGGTQYF; CDR3nt: TGTGCCAGCAGCCTTACTACCTCTGGGGGTACGCAGTATTTT
d_gene: .; v_gene: TRBV7-5; j_gene: TRBJ1-5; abundance: .; CDR3aa: CARSLDRGHQPQHF; CDR3nt: TGTGCCAGAAGCTTAGACAGGGGGCATCAGCCCCAGCATTTT
d_gene: TRBD2; v_gene: TRBV27; j_gene: TRBJ2-7; abundance: .; CDR3aa: CVSSLSFSGSLYEQYF; CDR3nt: TGTGTCAGCAGTTTATCATTTAGCGGGAGTCTCTACGAGCAGTACTTC
d_gene: TRBD2; v_gene: TRBV7-9; j_gene: TRBJ2-7; abundance: few; CDR3aa: CASSQEGLAGDHYEQYF; CDR3nt: TGTGCCAGCAGCCAAGAGGGGCTAGCGGGGGACCACTACGAGCAGTACTTC
d_gene: TRBD2; v_gene: TRBV27; j_gene: TRBJ2-6; abundance: .; CDR3aa: CASSPDPTSGRALGANVLTF; CDR3nt: TGTGCCAGCAGTCCTGACCCAACCAGCGGGAGGGCCCTTGGGGCCAACGTCCTGACTTTC
d_gene: TRBD1; v_gene: TRBV6-5; j_gene: TRBJ1-1; abundance: .; CDR3aa: CASSLQGVNTEAFF; CDR3nt: TGTGCCAGCAGTCTCCAGGGGGTGAACACTGAAGCTTTCTTT
d_gene: .; v_gene: TRBV15; j_gene: TRBJ2-1; abundance: .; CDR3aa: CATSSGGILPYNEQFF; CDR3nt: TGTGCCACCAGCAGTGGCGGGATCCTTCCCTACAATGAGCAGTTCTTC
d_gene: .; v_gene: TRBV9; j_gene: TRBJ2-7; abundance: once; CDR3aa: CASSVVPESYEQYF; CDR3nt: TGTGCCAGCAGCGTAGTTCCGGAGTCCTACGAGCAGTACTTC
d_gene: TRBD1; v_gene: TRBV9; j_gene: TRBJ1-1; abundance: .; CDR3aa: CASSPTGGNTEAFF; CDR3nt: TGTGCCAGCAGCCCGACAGGGGGGAACACTGAAGCTTTCTTT
d_gene: .; v_gene: TRBV6-5; j_gene: TRBJ1-5; abundance: .; CDR3aa: CASSGTPDSNQPQHF; CDR3nt: TGTGCCAGCAGTGGGACTCCTGATAGCAATCAGCCCCAGCATTTT
d_gene: TRBD2; v_gene: TRBV28; j_gene: TRBJ2-3; abundance: .; CDR3aa: CASSLREESDTQYF; CDR3nt: TGTGCCAGCAGTTTGCGGGAGGAATCCGATACGCAGTATTTT
d_gene: .; v_gene: TRBV13; j_gene: TRBJ1-1; abundance: .; CDR3aa: CASSLTSGLAFF; CDR3nt: TGTGCCAGCAGCTTAACGTCGGGGTTAGCTTTCTTT
d_gene: .; v_gene: TRBV2; j_gene: TRBJ2-3; abundance: .; CDR3aa: CASRERSDTQYF; CDR3nt: TGTGCCAGCAGAGAAAGGTCAGATACGCAGTATTTT
d_gene: .; v_gene: TRBV7-3; j_gene: TRBJ1-1; abundance: .; CDR3aa: CASSLTGTNTEAFF; CDR3nt: TGTGCCAGCAGCTTAACCGGTACGAACACTGAAGCTTTCTTT
d_gene: .; v_gene: TRBV6-5; j_gene: TRBJ2-7; abundance: once; CDR3aa: CASSYEGGYEQYF; CDR3nt: TGTGCCAGCAGTTACGAAGGGGGGTACGAGCAGTACTTC
d_gene: .; v_gene: TRBV28; j_gene: TRBJ2-3; abundance: .; CDR3aa: CASSLSGFQDPTDTQYF; CDR3nt: TGTGCCAGCAGTTTATCGGGTTTCCAGGACCCCACAGATACGCAGTATTTT
d_gene: TRBD1; v_gene: TRBV7-9; j_gene: TRBJ2-2; abundance: .; CDR3aa: CASSSTRTGGRGTGELFF; CDR3nt: TGTGCCAGCAGCTCAACTCGGACAGGGGGAAGAGGGACCGGGGAGCTGTTTTTT
d_gene: TRBD2; v_gene: TRBV5-1; j_gene: TRBJ2-7; abundance: .; CDR3aa: CASSPWTSGRVDEQYF; CDR3nt: TGCGCCAGCAGTCCCTGGACTAGCGGGAGAGTCGACGAGCAGTACTTC
d_gene: TRBD1; v_gene: TRBV7-6; j_gene: TRBJ1-4; abundance: .; CDR3aa: CASRTGGEKLFF; CDR3nt: TGTGCCAGCAGGACAGGGGGGGAAAAACTGTTTTTT
d_gene: .; v_gene: TRBV28; j_gene: TRBJ2-5; abundance: .; CDR3aa: CASSPHQGRGDSEETQYF; CDR3nt: TGTGCCAGCAGTCCCCATCAGGGGAGGGGGGATTCTGAAGAGACCCAGTACTTC
d_gene: .; v_gene: TRBV5-1; j_gene: TRBJ1-1; abundance: .; CDR3aa: CASSVLYGPNTEAFF; CDR3nt: TGCGCCAGCAGCGTGCTCTACGGCCCGAACACTGAAGCTTTCTTT
d_gene: TRBD2; v_gene: TRBV30; j_gene: TRBJ2-6; abundance: .; CDR3aa: CAWAGGLEANVLTF; CDR3nt: TGTGCCTGGGCGGGAGGACTTGAGGCCAACGTCCTGACTTTC
d_gene: TRBD2; v_gene: TRBV11-2; j_gene: TRBJ2-3; abundance: .; CDR3aa: CASSPPGRLADTDTQYF; CDR3nt: TGTGCCAGCAGCCCCCCGGGGAGGCTAGCGGACACAGATACGCAGTATTTT
d_gene: .; v_gene: TRBV2; j_gene: TRBJ1-2; abundance: .; CDR3aa: CASSQTLQGHTF; CDR3nt: TGTGCCAGCAGCCAGACGCTCCAGGGCCACACCTTC
d_gene: TRBD1; v_gene: TRBV7-2; j_gene: TRBJ1-4; abundance: .; CDR3aa: CASSPGDRINEKLFF; CDR3nt: TGTGCCAGCAGCCCCGGGGACAGGATCAATGAAAAACTGTTTTTT
d_gene: .; v_gene: TRBV11-2; j_gene: TRBJ2-2; abundance: once; CDR3aa: CASSLGSTDLSNTGELFF; CDR3nt: TGTGCCAGCAGCTTAGGTTCGACAGATCTGTCGAACACCGGGGAGCTGTTTTTT
d_gene: TRBD1; v_gene: TRBV5-6; j_gene: TRBJ2-7; abundance: .; CDR3aa: CASSPSDRGAYEQYF; CDR3nt: TGTGCCAGCAGCCCATCCGACAGGGGGGCCTACGAGCAGTACTTC
d_gene: TRBD2; v_gene: TRBV5-4; j_gene: TRBJ2-1; abundance: .; CDR3aa: CASSASGGASEQFF; CDR3nt: TGTGCCAGCAGCGCTAGCGGGGGGGCGAGTGAGCAGTTCTTC
d_gene: TRBD1; v_gene: TRBV19; j_gene: TRBJ2-7; abundance: .; CDR3aa: CASSPAGTGIFYEQYF; CDR3nt: TGTGCCAGTAGTCCCGCAGGGACAGGGATCTTTTACGAGCAGTACTTC
d_gene: .; v_gene: TRBV28; j_gene: TRBJ1-5; abundance: .; CDR3aa: CASRITGSNQPQHF; CDR3nt: TGTGCCAGCAGGATCACAGGGAGCAATCAGCCCCAGCATTTT
d_gene: TRBD1; v_gene: TRBV11-2; j_gene: TRBJ2-7; abundance: .; CDR3aa: CASSLGQGTYEQYF; CDR3nt: TGTGCCAGCAGCTTAGGACAGGGTACCTACGAGCAGTACTTC
d_gene: .; v_gene: TRBV9; j_gene: TRBJ2-2; abundance: .; CDR3aa: CASSVVGGDTGELFF; CDR3nt: TGTGCCAGCAGCGTAGTCGGAGGGGACACCGGGGAGCTGTTTTTT